One and the same sample provided the 25 T cell receptor beta chains below, sequenced in a study of blood T cell repertoires in COVID-19. TCRdb's table, derived via immunoSEQ multiplex PCR, lists solely in-frame clones and lacks some. The profile shows some 70,000 clones, approximately 88% of them singletons. The specimen sequenced was peripheral blood. The receptors were gathered from a woman in her seventies with acute or convalescent COVID-19.

V and J are TRBV15 and TRBJ2-1, with D possibly matching TRBD2 (5 bases). The V end lost 0 bases, the J end lost 6 bases, and 15 bases lay between the germline ends. The germline CDR1 and CDR2 sequences are LNHNV and YYDKDF (reference sequence). The CDR3 is 16 residues long. The CDR3 is CATSRELVGVSNEQFF. For the CDR3, the DNA is TGTGCCACCAGCAGAGAACTAGTGGGAGTTAGCAATGAGCAGTTCTTC. The whole variable domain, filled in from reference TRBV15 and TRBJ2-1, reads DAMVIQNPRYQVTQFGKPVTLSCSQTLNHNVMYWYQQKSSQAPKLLFHYYDKDFNNEADTPDNFQSRRPNTSFCFLDIRSPGLGDTAMYLCATSRELVGVSNEQFFGPGTRLTVL.

This rearrangement joins TRBV15 to TRBJ2-2; D unresolved. The length of the CDR3 is 16 residues. The V and J ends lost 1 base and 1 base respectively, with 10 bases between them. Looked up from germline, CDR1 is LNHNV and CDR2 is YYDKDF (reference sequence). CDR3 in DNA: TGTGCCACCAGCAGAGTAACAGAAAAGAACACCGGGGAGCTGTTTTTT. Its translation is CATSRVTEKNTGELFF.

In this sample, this clone turned up once. The rearrangement links TRBV11-2 to TRBJ2-2; D call uncertain. Trimming removed 5 bases at V and 7 bases at J, with 11 bases between. Germline V lookup: CDR1 SGHAT, CDR2 FQNNGV. The CDR3 is 13 amino acids. Here the CDR3 reads CASSLGRYGELFF. The CDR3 DNA follows: TGTGCCAGCAGCCTCGGTCGCTACGGGGAGCTGTTTTTT. Full variable domain (remainder filled in from reference TRBV11-2 and TRBJ2-2): EAGVAQSPRYKIIEKRQSVAFWCNPISGHATLYWYQQILGQGPKLLIQFQNNGVVDDSQLPKDRFSAERLKGVDSTLKIQPAKLEDSAVYLCASSLGRYGELFFGEGSRLTVL.

The CDR3 sequence: CASSQISGSTNEKLFF. CDR3 coding DNA: TGTGCCAGCAGCCAAATATCGGGGTCAACTAATGAAAAACTGTTTTTT. This chain links TRBV3-1 (or the pseudogene TRBV3-2) with TRBJ1-4; D gene uncertain. The germline V gene encodes CDR1 LGHDT and CDR2 YNNKEL (reference sequence). The V and J ends lost 2 bases and 0 bases respectively, with 10 bases between them. CDR3 length: 16 residues.

V and J are TRBV7-3 and TRBJ2-2, with a weak D call TRBD2 (6 bases). Germline V gene lookup returns CDR1 SGHTA and CDR2 FQGTGA. V gave up 2 bases and J gave up 4 bases, with 8 bases separating them. The CDR3 has 14 amino acids. The CDR3 DNA reads as TGTGCCAGCAGCTTAGCGGGGAGCACCGGGGAGCTGTTTTTT. It yields the protein CASSLAGSTGELFF.

This clone was picked up one time. The V call is TRBV28, the J call TRBJ2-7; tentative D call: TRBD2 (6 bases). Trimming took off 5 bases at V and 6 bases at J, with 17 bases between the two ends. Germline values: CDR1 MDHEN, CDR2 SYDVKM. The CDR3 sequence is 14 residues long. The CDR3 protein is CASSQGGVTLEQYF. The DNA of the CDR3 is TGTGCCAGCAGTCAGGGAGGCGTTACACTCGAGCAGTACTTC.

CDR3 sequence: CASSQDTQLYSNQPQHF. The CDR3 coding sequence is TGCGCCAGCAGCCAAGATACACAGCTTTATAGCAATCAGCCCCAGCATTTT. V and J are TRBV4-3 and TRBJ1-5; unclear D gene. The CDR3 length is 17 residues. CDR1 is LGHNA and CDR2 is YSLEER in the germline V gene. Trimming stripped 0 bases from V and 0 bases from J, with 12 bases between.

The V and J genes are TRBV7-6 and TRBJ2-3, with D perhaps matching TRBD1 (6 bases). The CDR3 extends over 16 amino acids. Trimming removed 2 bases from V and 0 bases from J, with 12 bases in between. Germline CDR1 SGHVS, CDR2 FNYEAQ. CDR3 sequence: CASSLLQGQSTDTQYF. The CDR3, as DNA: TGTGCCAGCAGCTTATTACAAGGACAGAGCACAGATACGCAGTATTTT.

The rearrangement links TRBV5-4 to TRBJ2-5; TRBD2 matches at 14 bases. Germline assignment: CDR1 SGHNT and CDR2 YYREEE (reference sequence). This CDR3 contains 18 residues. The V segment lost 2 bases and the J segment 0 bases; nucleotides outside the gene matches: 6. CDR3 amino acids: CASSFGLAGGTNQETQYF. The CDR3 DNA is TGTGCCAGCAGCTTTGGACTAGCGGGGGGTACTAACCAAGAGACCCAGTACTTC.

This chain uses TRBV7-3 with TRBJ1-6; no definite D call. Germline CDR1 is SGHTA and CDR2 is FQGTGA. This CDR3 contains 17 residues. The V end was cut by 5 bases, the J end by 0 bases, with 14 bases between. The CDR3 spells CASSPQPPISYNSPLHF. DNA for the CDR3: TGTGCCAGCAGCCCACAACCGCCCATCTCCTATAATTCACCCCTCCACTTT.

This clone was detected only once. The V gene is TRBV13, the J gene TRBJ1-1, with D maybe TRBD1 (6 bases). This CDR3 has 14 amino acids. V shed 5 bases and J shed 1 base, with 11 bases lying between them. From germline, CDR1 is PRHDT and CDR2 FYEKMQ (reference sequence). The CDR3 loop reads CASSRGGGNTEAFF. As DNA, the CDR3 is TGTGCCAGCAGCCGGGGAGGGGGGAACACTGAAGCTTTCTTT.

The CDR3 region is CASSLGQEAYEQYF. CDR3 nucleotides: TGTGCCAGCAGCTTGGGCCAGGAGGCCTACGAGCAGTACTTC. This chain connects TRBV5-6 to TRBJ2-7; D might be TRBD2 (5 bases). V was pared by 0 bases and J by 2 bases, with 9 bases between. The CDR3 contains 14 residues. Germline lookup yields CDR1 SGHDT and CDR2 YYEEEE. Full variable domain (missing parts from reference TRBV5-6 and TRBJ2-7): DAGVTQSPTHLIKTRGQQVTLRCSPKSGHDTVSWYQQALGQGPQFIFQYYEEEERQRGNFPDRFSGHQFPNYSSELNVNALLLGDSALYLCASSLGQEAYEQYFGPGTRLTVT.

The V gene is TRBV29-1, the J gene TRBJ1-1; D might be TRBD1 (5 bases). V dropped 7 bases and J dropped 3 bases, with 12 bases sitting between them. The CDR3 has 12 residues. Germline CDR1 SQVTM, CDR2 ANQGSEA. CDR3 DNA sequence: TGCAGCGGGGGGACGGGGGACACTGAAGCTTTCTTT. Translated, it gives CSGGTGDTEAFF. Full variable domain (outside the CDR3, taken from reference TRBV29-1 and TRBJ1-1): SAVISQKPSRDICQRGTSLTIQCQVDSQVTMMFWYRQQPGQSLTLIATANQGSEATYESGFVIDKFPISRPNLTFSTLTVSNMSPEDSSIYLCSGGTGDTEAFFGQGTRLTVV.

The gene calls are TRBV3-1 (or the pseudogene TRBV3-2) and TRBJ2-4, with D possibly matching TRBD1 (5 bases). Germline-derived CDR1 and CDR2 are LGHDT and YNNKEL (reference sequence). The V end lost 4 bases, the J end lost 0 bases, and 13 bases lay between the germline ends. CDR3 size: 16 residues. The CDR3 sequence: CASSPQMTAAKNIQYF. DNA for the CDR3: TGTGCCAGCAGCCCCCAAATGACAGCAGCCAAAAACATTCAGTACTTC.

The table lists this clone with a count of one. This chain links TRBV7-9 with TRBJ1-3; tentative D call: TRBD1 (5 bases). Deletions cut 5 bases from V and 1 base from J, with 12 bases between. Per germline, CDR1 SEHNR and CDR2 FQNEAQ (reference sequence). The CDR3 is 15 amino acids. The CDR3 reads CASSRPQGSGNTIYF. As DNA, the CDR3 is TGTGCCAGCAGCCGTCCGCAGGGTTCTGGAAACACCATATATTTT.

This clone was observed a single time. V is TRBV5-1 and J is TRBJ2-7; D is unclear. V was cut by 2 bases and J by 0 bases, with 12 bases left in between. The CDR3 has 15 residues. Germline-derived CDR1 and CDR2 are SGHRS and YFSETQ. The CDR3 here is CASSFGLPSSYEQYF. For the CDR3, the DNA is TGCGCCAGCAGCTTTGGGCTCCCGAGCTCCTACGAGCAGTACTTC.

The chain recombines TRBV9 with TRBJ2-3, with 10 bases fitting TRBD1. The CDR3 is 18 amino acids. Losses at the gene ends were 3 bases for V and 2 bases for J; bases not matched to a gene: 12. Germline V lookup: CDR1 SGDLS, CDR2 YYNGEE. The chain's CDR3 is CASSARPVTGGTTDTQYF. The CDR3 nucleotides read TGTGCCAGCAGCGCCAGACCGGTGACAGGGGGCACCACAGATACGCAGTATTTT.

This clone was found once. The J gene is TRBJ2-1, the V gene TRBV28; 9 nucleotides match TRBD2. The junction had 14 bases not matched to a gene; V was cut back by 5 bases and J by 0 bases. Germline V gives CDR1 MDHEN, CDR2 SYDVKM. This CDR3 has 19 amino acids. CDR3 region: CASSRWAGGPRSSYNEQFF. Here the CDR3 DNA reads TGTGCCAGCAGTCGATGGGCGGGAGGGCCCCGTAGCTCCTACAATGAGCAGTTCTTC. Full variable domain (rest looked up from reference TRBV28 and TRBJ2-1): DVKVTQSSRYLVKRTGEKVFLECVQDMDHENMFWYRQDPGLGLRLIYFSYDVKMKEKGDIPEGYSVSREKKERFSLILESASTNQTSMYLCASSRWAGGPRSSYNEQFFGPGTRLTVL.

This clone has a handful of counts. The genes are TRBV5-5 and TRBJ1-2, with TRBD1 matching over 7 bases. CDR3 length: 15 residues. CDR1 is SGHKS, CDR2 YYEKEE, per germline (reference sequence). Trimming at V came to 1 base and at J to 4 bases, leaving 7 bases not matched to a gene. CDR3: CASSLQAGGAYGYTF. CDR3 coding DNA: TGTGCCAGCAGCTTGCAGGCAGGGGGTGCCTATGGCTACACCTTC.

The chain couples TRBV5-1 to TRBJ1-2; no reliable D call. Germline CDR1 reads SGHRS; CDR2 reads YFSETQ. The CDR3 extends over 13 amino acids. The V gene lost 3 bases and the J gene lost 4 bases, with 10 bases spanning the gap. CDR3 amino acids: CASSSGSSYGYTF. CDR3 coding DNA: TGCGCCAGCAGCTCGGGGAGCAGCTATGGCTACACCTTC. The full variable domain, rest sourced from reference TRBV5-1 and TRBJ1-2, is KAGVTQTPRYLIKTRGQQVTLSCSPISGHRSVSWYQQTPGQGLQFLFEYFSETQRNKGNFPGRFSGRQFSNSRSEMNVSTLELGDSALYLCASSSGSSYGYTFGSGTRLTVV.

In this sample, this clone turned up once. The rearrangement joins TRBV5-1 to TRBJ1-1, with D perhaps matching TRBD1 (6 bases). Trimming left V 5 bases short and J 0 bases short, with 11 bases between. Germline CDR1 and CDR2: SGHRS and YFSETQ. This CDR3 is built from 14 residues. CDR3 bases: TGCGCCAGCAGTGAAACAGGGCTGAACACTGAAGCTTTCTTT. It encodes CASSETGLNTEAFF.

The chain carries TRBV6-5 and TRBJ2-3; weak D call: TRBD1 (6 bases). The germline V and J ends were trimmed by 8 bases and 2 bases, with 14 bases remaining between them. The germline V gene encodes CDR1 MNHEY and CDR2 SVGAGI. This CDR3 has 14 residues. The CDR3 region is CASYKDRLTDTQYF. The CDR3 coding sequence is TGTGCCAGCTATAAGGACAGACTCACAGATACGCAGTATTTT.

The gene calls are TRBV19 and TRBJ1-5; no firm D call. From germline, CDR1 is LNHDA and CDR2 SQIVND (reference sequence). The CDR3 is made up of 14 amino acids. The V and J ends lost 3 bases and 2 bases respectively, with 8 bases between them. The CDR3 DNA reads as TGTGCCAGTAGTATGTTCGGGGGCAATCAGCCCCAGCATTTT. Residues: CASSMFGGNQPQHF. Full variable domain (rest looked up from reference TRBV19 and TRBJ1-5): DGGITQSPKYLFRKEGQNVTLSCEQNLNHDAMYWYRQDPGQGLRLIYYSQIVNDFQKGDIAEGYSVSREKKESFPLTVTSAQKNPTAFYLCASSMFGGNQPQHFGDGTRLSIL.

This sequence joins TRBV7-8 and TRBJ1-5; TRBD1 aligns across 7 bases. The CDR3 totals 17 residues. V shed 3 bases and J 2 bases; nucleotides not matched to a gene: 10. Germline V lookup: CDR1 SGHVS, CDR2 FQNEAQ. The CDR3 DNA is TGTGCCAGCAGCTTTGACAGGGTAGGATGGGGCAATCAGCCCCAGCATTTT. It is translated as CASSFDRVGWGNQPQHF. Supplemented by reference TRBV7-8 and TRBJ1-5, the full variable domain reads GAGVSQSPRYKVAKRGQDVALRCDPISGHVSLFWYQQALGQGPEFLTYFQNEAQLDKSGLPSDRFFAERPEGSVSTLKIQRTQQEDSAVYLCASSFDRVGWGNQPQHFGDGTRLSIL.

The chain combines TRBV7-2 with TRBJ1-1; D remains ambiguous. V was clipped by 5 bases and J by 5 bases, with 15 bases between them. CDR1 and CDR2 (germline): SGHTA, FQGNSA. This CDR3 region has 14 residues. The CDR3, as DNA: TGTGCCAGCAGCCCTCGCCAGGCGGGGACTGAAGCTTTCTTT. Protein product: CASSPRQAGTEAFF. The full variable domain, with the rest looked up from reference TRBV7-2 and TRBJ1-1, is GAGVSQSPSNKVTEKGKDVELRCDPISGHTALYWYRQSLGQGLEFLIYFQGNSAPDKSGLPSDRFSAERTGGSVSTLTIQRTQQEDSAVYLCASSPRQAGTEAFFGQGTRLTVV.